The next 3 T cell receptor beta chains were all read from a single sample in a study of shared clonotypes between healthy human individuals. Naive CD8 populations comprised CD45RO-negative cells positively selected for CCR7, excluding terminally differentiated effector memory CD45RA+ cells. Using immunoSEQ multiplex PCR, the repertoire was profiled, and TCRdb retains in-frame clones only, with some absent. The data contain roughly 2.1 million clones, under 95% of them seen just once; the ten biggest clones take up roughly 1.7%. Sequenced input: naive CD8+ T cells from PBMCs. These receptors were obtained from a young man in good health. Some clones in this sample may be carry-over from other donors' samples.

V and J are TRBV28 and TRBJ2-3, with D unclear. Per germline, CDR1 MDHEN and CDR2 SYDVKM. The CDR3 spans 15 residues. Trimming pared 5 bases from V and 0 bases from J, leaving 12 bases between. The CDR3, as DNA: TGTGCCAGCAGTCGTGACACCGTCAGCACAGATACGCAGTATTTT. Encoded protein: CASSRDTVSTDTQYF.

This chain links TRBV7-9 with TRBJ1-1, with TRBD1 identical over 8 bases. V lost 1 base, J lost 1 base, and 5 bases stayed unmatched. Germline V gives CDR1 SEHNR, CDR2 FQNEAQ (reference sequence). CDR3 length equals 16 residues. Written as DNA, the CDR3 is TGTGCCAGCAGCTTAGGAGGGGACAGGAGGAACACTGAAGCTTTCTTT. It yields the protein CASSLGGDRRNTEAFF.

V usage is TRBV6-5 and J usage is TRBJ2-6, with D unclear. Between the trimmed V and J ends, which lost 5 bases and 0 bases, there was a span of 8 bases. The CDR3 totals 15 residues. CDR1 and CDR2 (germline): MNHEY, SVGAGI. Here the CDR3 DNA reads TGTGCCAGCAGTCCCCGTAACTCTGGGGCCAACGTCCTGACTTTC. Residues: CASSPRNSGANVLTF.